These 2 T cell receptor beta chains originate from one sample sequenced in a study of T cells after yellow fever vaccination. TCRdb reprocessed the 5' RACE reads via MiXCR and lists one record per CDR3 protein. This sample has 300,000 or so distinct CDR3 sequences, with roughly 4% found just once. The input for sequencing was PBMCs, taken 5 days after the yellow fever booster vaccination. All receptors derive from a man in his late teens or twenties who received the YFV17D yellow fever vaccine.

There are a few counts of this clonotype. The chain is built from TRBV4-1 and TRBJ2-3; either TRBD1 or TRBD2 may fit D (7 bases each). Germline V lookup: CDR1 MGHRA, CDR2 YSYEKL. V was pared by 0 bases and J by 8 bases, with 12 bases between. The CDR3 has 14 residues. The CDR3 region is CASSQDQGEGTQYF. The CDR3 DNA is TGCGCCAGCAGCCAAGACCAGGGGGAGGGTACGCAGTATTTT.

Worth noting for this clonotype: A read error may be the cause here, since a much bigger clone is one base away. The chain links TRBV4-1 to TRBJ2-7; D is tentatively TRBD1 or TRBD2 (6 bases each). This CDR3 region has 15 residues. V lost 4 bases, J lost 3 bases, and 16 bases lay in between. Germline V gene sequence: CDR1 MGHRA, CDR2 YSYEKL. CDR3 region: CASSLRQAGGYEQYV. The CDR3 DNA reads TGCGCCAGCAGCCTCCGACAGGCCGGGGGCTACGAGCAGTACGTC.